These 26 T cell receptor beta chains originate from one sample sequenced in a study of blood T cell repertoires in COVID-19. Measured with immunoSEQ multiplex PCR; TCRdb has only the in-frame clones, and not every one. The data show some 250,000 clones, 70% to 90% seen once. Sequencing used peripheral blood. The receptors originated from a woman in her 30s with acute or convalescent COVID-19.

This clone was detected a few times. V gene TRBV19 combines with J gene TRBJ2-2; D may be TRBD1 (5 bases). The germline V and J ends were trimmed by 2 bases and 3 bases, with 19 bases remaining between them. The CDR3 has 18 amino acids. CDR1 LNHDA and CDR2 SQIVND come from the germline V gene (reference sequence). In DNA form, the CDR3 reads TGTGCCAGTAGTATAAGATTTGAGCCAGGGTTTGACACCGGGGAGCTGTTTTTT. Translation: CASSIRFEPGFDTGELFF.

This chain connects TRBV7-9 to TRBJ1-2; 11 nucleotides match TRBD1. The CDR3 is 15 residues long. V lost 11 bases to trimming and J lost 6 bases; unmatched junction nucleotides: 14. Germline V gene data show CDR1 as SEHNR and CDR2 as FQNEAQ (reference sequence). CDR3 nucleotide sequence: TGTGCCGGAAACCCAGGACAGGGGGCGCAGGATGGCTACACCTTC. It translates to CAGNPGQGAQDGYTF.

The chain recombines TRBV27 with TRBJ1-1; a possible D gene is TRBD1 (6 bases). Trimming took 1 base from V and 3 from J, leaving 12 bases between them. This CDR3 comprises 15 residues. CDR1 MNHEY and CDR2 SMNVEV come from the germline V gene (reference sequence). CDR3 amino acids: CASSLWGGADTEAFF. CDR3 nucleotides: TGTGCCAGCAGTTTATGGGGGGGGGCGGACACTGAAGCTTTCTTT.

CDR3 protein: CASSYLRTGLTKAFF. The CDR3 region has the DNA TGTGCCAGCAGTTACCTGAGGACAGGTCTAACAAAAGCTTTCTTT. The chain carries TRBV6-5 and TRBJ1-1, with TRBD1 identical over 7 bases. CDR1 and CDR2 from the germline V gene are MNHEY and SVGAGI. The CDR3 totals 15 residues. V trimming: 2 bases; J trimming: 9 bases; junction bases outside the gene matches: 12.

The rearrangement links TRBV19 to TRBJ1-5; unclear D gene. The V end lost 7 bases, the J end lost 0 bases, and 16 bases lay between the germline ends. There are 16 residues in the CDR3. CDR1 and CDR2 (germline): LNHDA, SQIVND (reference sequence). For the CDR3, the DNA is TGTGCCAGTATGATAGGGAGCCGGGGTAGCAATCAGCCCCAGCATTTT. It translates to CASMIGSRGSNQPQHF.

V and J are TRBV15 and TRBJ2-7, with a weak D call TRBD2 (5 bases). Trimming stripped 6 bases from V and 3 bases from J, with 12 bases between. This CDR3 is built from 13 residues. CDR1 and CDR2 from the germline V gene are LNHNV and YYDKDF (reference sequence). CDR3 in amino acids: CATSRRTGYEQYF. CDR3 DNA sequence: TGTGCCACCAGTCGCAGGACTGGCTACGAGCAGTACTTC.

The chain carries TRBV19 and TRBJ2-2, with D uncertain. Deletions cut 2 bases from V and 8 bases from J, with 9 bases between. The CDR3 covers 13 residues. Germline V CDR1 and CDR2: LNHDA, SQIVND (reference sequence). In DNA form, the CDR3 reads TGTGCCAGTAGTATACCCCCTTTTGGGGAGCTGTTTTTT. It encodes CASSIPPFGELFF.

The V call is TRBV11-3, the J call TRBJ2-2; D is perhaps TRBD2 (6 bases). Trimming removed 1 base from V and 4 bases from J, with 16 bases in between. The CDR3 has 17 amino acids. CDR1 is SGHNT and CDR2 is YENEEA in the germline V gene. CDR3 nucleotides: TGTGCCAGCAGCTTAGTTCTTCGGGAGAGGGGCACCGGGGAGCTGTTTTTT. Amino acids: CASSLVLRERGTGELFF. The whole variable domain, remainder taken from reference TRBV11-3 and TRBJ2-2, is EAGVVQSPRYKIIEKKQPVAFWCNPISGHNTLYWYLQNLGQGPELLIRYENEEAVDDSQLPKDRFSAERLKGVDSTLKIQPAELGDSAVYLCASSLVLRERGTGELFFGEGSRLTVL.

The rearrangement links TRBV10-3 to TRBJ2-1, with 8 bases matching TRBD1. The V and J ends lost 9 bases and 4 bases, in that order; junction bases with no gene match: 5. The CDR3 totals 13 residues. Germline V lookup: CDR1 ENHRY, CDR2 SYGVKD. CDR3 region: CAISTGEYNEQFF. The DNA for the CDR3 is TGTGCCATTTCGACAGGGGAATACAATGAGCAGTTCTTC.

The chain is built from TRBV15 and TRBJ2-7; perhaps TRBD2 as D (7 bases). The CDR3 length is 15 residues. V lost 4 bases and J lost 2, with 15 bases in between. CDR1 and CDR2 from the germline V gene are LNHNV and YYDKDF (reference sequence). The CDR3 DNA follows: TGTGCCACCAGCACCGAGCGGGACACTACCTACGAGCAGTACTTC. Translated: CATSTERDTTYEQYF.

The genes are TRBV29-1 and TRBJ1-1, with D perhaps TRBD1 (5 bases). Trimming pared 3 bases from V and 4 bases from J, leaving 9 bases between. Germline lookup yields CDR1 SQVTM and CDR2 ANQGSEA. This CDR3 contains 12 residues. This CDR3 reads CSVEIGGTEAFF. The CDR3 DNA sequence: TGCAGCGTTGAGATCGGGGGCACTGAAGCTTTCTTT.

The V gene is TRBV5-4, the J gene TRBJ1-1, with 9 bases fitting TRBD1. The CDR3 is 14 amino acids. Looked up from germline, CDR1 is SGHNT and CDR2 is YYREEE (reference sequence). Trimming took 3 bases from V and 5 from J; bases not matched to a gene: 5. The CDR3 is CASSWTGARTEAFF. DNA for the CDR3: TGTGCCAGCAGCTGGACAGGGGCGAGGACTGAAGCTTTCTTT.

The genes are TRBV6-6 and TRBJ2-2; a possible D gene is TRBD1 (6 bases). Germline assignment: CDR1 MNHNY and CDR2 SVGAGI (reference sequence). The V and J ends lost 7 bases and 3 bases respectively, with 12 bases between them. The CDR3 is 14 amino acids. In DNA form, the CDR3 reads TGTGCCAGCAAGAGACAGGAGCACACCGGGGAGCTGTTTTTT. Amino acids: CASKRQEHTGELFF.

This chain uses TRBV27 with TRBJ2-5; 8 bases map to TRBD1. J lost 3 bases, V lost 3 bases, and 9 bases had no gene match. The CDR3 is 16 amino acids. Germline V CDR1 and CDR2: MNHEY, SMNVEV (reference sequence). The DNA for the CDR3 is TGTGCCAGCAGTTTCCTAGCTCGGACAGGGAAAGAGACCCAGTACTTC. Protein sequence: CASSFLARTGKETQYF.

The gene calls are TRBV7-6 and TRBJ2-1; possible D gene TRBD1, 6 bases. The CDR3 extends over 12 amino acids. CDR1 is SGHVS and CDR2 is FNYEAQ in the germline V gene. V lost 3 bases and J lost 8, with 8 bases in between. In DNA form, the CDR3 reads TGTGCCAGCAGCTTTCAGGGGCATGAGCAGTTCTTC. Translation: CASSFQGHEQFF.

CDR3 protein: CSASRVANTGELFF. In DNA form, the CDR3 reads TGCAGTGCTAGTCGCGTCGCGAACACCGGGGAGCTGTTTTTT. The chain uses TRBV20-1 and TRBJ2-2; D not certain. CDR3 size: 14 residues. Trimming shortened V by 3 bases and J by 0 bases, and 8 bases separated the two germline ends. Germline-derived CDR1 and CDR2 are DFQATT and SNEGSKA (reference sequence).

This chain joins TRBV24-1 and TRBJ2-7, with D perhaps matching TRBD1 (6 bases). Deletions cut 3 bases from V and 5 bases from J, with 13 bases between. This CDR3 contains 14 residues. Germline-derived CDR1 and CDR2 are KGHDR and SFDVKD. CDR3 DNA sequence: TGTGCCACCAGTGATCCATCCAGGGGAAACGAGCAGTACTTC. This translates into CATSDPSRGNEQYF.

This chain links TRBV7-3 with TRBJ2-3; 7 bases fit TRBD2. V shed 2 bases, J shed 2 bases, and the junction held 7 bases outside the gene matches. Per the germline V gene, CDR1 is SGHTA and CDR2 is FQGTGA. CDR3 length: 16 residues. CDR3 sequence (DNA): TGTGCCAGCAGCTTAGAGGCTAGCGGTCTCACAGATACGCAGTATTTT. Protein: CASSLEASGLTDTQYF.

This chain joins TRBV14 and TRBJ2-3, with a possible D match to TRBD2 (6 bases). The CDR3 has 17 amino acids. Germline CDR1 and CDR2: SGHDN and FVKESK. V was shortened by 5 bases and J by 2 bases, with 20 bases between the two germline ends. CDR3 amino acids: CASSVSGLFVATDTQYF. DNA for the CDR3: TGTGCCAGCAGCGTAAGCGGGTTGTTTGTGGCCACAGATACGCAGTATTTT.

The J gene is TRBJ2-1, the V gene TRBV5-1; 9 bases match TRBD1. The CDR3 contains 17 residues. Germline values: CDR1 SGHRS, CDR2 YFSETQ. With V trimmed by 4 bases and J by 1 base, 9 bases remained unmatched. CDR3 residues: CASSTGTGTISYNEQFF. CDR3 bases: TGCGCCAGCAGCACCGGGACAGGGACCATTTCCTACAATGAGCAGTTCTTC.

V gene TRBV5-6 combines with J gene TRBJ1-5; D perhaps matches TRBD1 (5 bases). Germline CDR1 reads SGHDT; CDR2 reads YYEEEE. V was pared by 3 bases and J by 1 base, with 14 bases between. The length of the CDR3 is 16 residues. CDR3 DNA: TGTGCCAGCAGCTATAAGGGAGGGGTCAGCAATCAGCCCCAGCATTTT. Translated: CASSYKGGVSNQPQHF.

V and J are TRBV6-5 and TRBJ1-2, with D perhaps matching TRBD1 (6 bases). Trimming took 6 bases from V and 0 from J, leaving 11 bases between them. Per the germline V gene, CDR1 is MNHEY and CDR2 is SVGAGI. This CDR3 contains 14 residues. The CDR3 region is CASRMDRANYGYTF. In DNA, the CDR3 is TGTGCCAGCAGGATGGACAGAGCTAACTATGGCTACACCTTC.

This clone was detected once. The gene calls are TRBV5-4 and TRBJ2-6, with a possible D match to TRBD2 (5 bases). The CDR3 spans 15 residues. Germline assignment: CDR1 SGHNT and CDR2 YYREEE (reference sequence). Trimming left V 4 bases short and J 1 base short, with 9 bases between. CDR3 residues: CASSRSGSGANVLTF. CDR3 in DNA: TGTGCCAGCAGCCGATCGGGATCTGGGGCCAACGTCCTGACTTTC. Variable domain in full (rest from reference TRBV5-4 and TRBJ2-6): ETGVTQSPTHLIKTRGQQVTLRCSSQSGHNTVSWYQQALGQGPQFIFQYYREEENGRGNFPPRFSGLQFPNYSSELNVNALELDDSALYLCASSRSGSGANVLTFGAGSRLTVL.

The chain uses TRBV4-3 and TRBJ2-1, with D possibly TRBD1 on 6 matching bases. The CDR3 consists of 16 residues. Germline assignment: CDR1 LGHNA and CDR2 YSLEER. Trimming cost V 1 base and J 2 bases, with 12 bases left between them. The CDR3 region has the DNA TGCGCCAGCAGCCAAGCAGGGGACGGTACCTACAATGAGCAGTTCTTC. This sequence encodes CASSQAGDGTYNEQFF.

This sequence joins TRBV4-3 and TRBJ2-1; no reliable D call. From germline, CDR1 is LGHNA and CDR2 YSLEER. Between the trimmed V and J ends, which lost 1 base and 10 bases, there was a span of 8 bases. There are 12 residues in the CDR3. The CDR3 DNA reads as TGCGCCAGCAGCCAAGTTAAAGAGGAGCAGTTCTTC. Protein product: CASSQVKEEQFF.

V usage is TRBV4-1 and J usage is TRBJ1-4; possible D gene TRBD1, 6 bases. The V and J ends lost 0 bases and 8 bases respectively, with 16 bases between them. The CDR3 consists of 16 residues. Per germline, CDR1 MGHRA and CDR2 YSYEKL. CDR3 nucleotide sequence: TGCGCCAGCAGCCAAGAACGGGCAGGGGTAGGCGAAAAACTGTTTTTT. This encodes CASSQERAGVGEKLFF.